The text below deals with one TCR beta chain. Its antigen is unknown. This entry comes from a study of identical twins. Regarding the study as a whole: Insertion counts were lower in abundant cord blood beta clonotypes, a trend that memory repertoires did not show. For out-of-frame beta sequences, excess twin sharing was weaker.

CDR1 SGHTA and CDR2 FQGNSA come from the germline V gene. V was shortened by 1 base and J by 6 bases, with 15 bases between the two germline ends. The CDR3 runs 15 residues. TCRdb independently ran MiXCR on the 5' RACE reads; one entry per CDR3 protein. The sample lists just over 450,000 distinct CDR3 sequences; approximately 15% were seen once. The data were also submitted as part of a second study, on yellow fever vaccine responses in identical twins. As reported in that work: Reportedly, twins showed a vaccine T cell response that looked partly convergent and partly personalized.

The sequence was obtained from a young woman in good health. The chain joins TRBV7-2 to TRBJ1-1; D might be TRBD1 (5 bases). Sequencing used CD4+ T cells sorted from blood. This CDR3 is CASSLDGGFKAEAFF. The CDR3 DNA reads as TGTGCCAGCAGCTTAGATGGGGGGTTTAAAGCTGAAGCTTTCTTT.